A single T cell receptor beta chain is shown here with its context. The clone's antigen remains unknown. Nothing much larger sits one base from this clone, and base qualities are not available. The data belong to a study of blood T cell repertoires in COVID-19 (TCRdb year 2020). In the study overall: The collaborator samples originated in the United States, Italy and Spain and spanned the acute and convalescent phases of COVID-19. The material from the prospective study consisted of cDNA or gDNA derived from T cells, B-cell-depleted T cells, or PBMCs. Nearly every sample came with metadata listing a de-identified subject ID, COVID-19 status, age in years and sex. HLA class I and class II types, where available, came from metadata supplied by the sample provider rather than from assay-based typing. Deeply sampled blood TCRbeta repertoires from subjects exposed to, actively infected with, or recovered from COVID-19 were included in the dataset. The repertoires were released in a freely available public database meant as a resource for research on the immune response to SARS-CoV-2. Samples came from the ongoing ImmuneRACE study (first 160 participants) plus 1,254 subjects from 6 global collaborators. The investigation overall reported the following: The quantity of clinical and demographic metadata differed by source and by participant and was supplied without curation.

The collaborating institutions used their own protocols to collect whole blood in K2EDTA tubes. Collaborator samples were shipped for TCRbeta analysis as frozen whole blood, isolated PBMCs, or DNA extracted from either sample type. Sequences MNHEY (CDR1) and SMNVEV (CDR2) are obtained from the germline V gene (reference sequence). CDR3 length: 16 amino acids, cysteine to phenylalanine. The sequence is cut down to CDR3 DNA, 48 bases in frame from base 1. Relative to germline, V is missing 5 bases and J is missing 4 bases, with 9 bases of the junction outside any gene match. TCRbeta CDR3 regions were amplified from genomic DNA using the immunoSEQ Assay, a bias-controlled multiplex PCR. Regarding the original processing steps: The number of nucleated cells in each sample was estimated from the amplification of reference gene primers within the assay. To quantify the absolute abundance of each unique TCRbeta CDR3 rearrangement, sequence reads were collapsed and filtered. Productive Simpson clonality was computed per sample as the square root of Simpson's diversity index over productive rearrangements. Drawn from immuneACCESS, this table holds only the in-frame rearrangements with V and J called that TCRdb kept. Clones are partly lost; checked studies trace under half to an unresolved V gene and leave the rest unexplained. The D gene and trimming were derived from the DNA, and the V and J assignments and clone size from that table. For this sample there are a few hundred thousand clones; around 86% appear just once. The ten largest make up about 2.9% of the sample.

This TCR was sampled from a human donor in a cohort sampled during active COVID-19. The rearrangement combines TRBV27 with TRBJ2-3; 10 junctional bases match TRBD2. Sequencing input: peripheral blood. The bases read TGTGCCAGCAGTCGAACTACTAGCGGGATCTCAGATACGCAGTATTTT. Translated, this gives CASSRTTSGISDTQYF.